The clone carrying this TCR beta chain was observed many times. The antigen is not known. In patients aged 18 to 65, hyperthyroidism was newly diagnosed, with duration under 2 months. The sample is drawn from a study of T cells in Graves' hyperthyroidism and ophthalmopathy. Germline V gives CDR1 SGHRS, CDR2 YFSETQ. This CDR3 spans 15 amino acids. Unmatched junction bases numbered 2, after V lost 0 bases and J lost 4 bases. TCR beta CDR3 region amplification was performed from RNA transcripts. The primer set for the first-round RT-PCR of the TCR CDR3 was HTBI. TCRdb re-called the multiplex PCR reads with MiXCR, one entry per CDR3 protein. The profile covers about 350,000 distinct CDR3 sequences, with 17% appearing a single time and around a third taken by the ten largest. Study-wide results and limits: Among clonotypes expanded in thyroid above 0.001, most were also found in blood. Researchers report that a 13 V-J model separated ophthalmopathy from stable hyperthyroidism.

The clonotype originates from a young woman with Graves' hyperthyroidism that later progressed to Graves' ophthalmopathy. This chain joins TRBV5-1 and TRBJ1-5; 9 nucleotides agree with TRBD1. Sequencing was performed on blood. CDR3 bases: TGCGCCAGCAGCTTGGCGGGACAGGGAAATCAGCCCCAGCATTTT. It codes for CASSLAGQGNQPQHF.